This entry lists 18 T cell receptor beta chains sequenced from one sample in a study of cytomegalovirus exposure and HLA in healthy donors. Sequenced by immunoSEQ multiplex PCR; TCRdb stores in-frame clones only, minus some. The sample has about 73,000 clones; about 90% are singletons. Sequencing input: PBMCs. These receptor sequences come from a woman aged 18-29 years in good health and CMV-seropositive.

The V gene is TRBV14, the J gene TRBJ2-3; 9 nucleotides line up with TRBD1. V shed 10 bases, J shed 4 bases, and the junction held 9 bases outside the gene matches. The CDR3 consists of 14 residues. Germline V gene data show CDR1 as SGHDN and CDR2 as FVKESK. The CDR3 DNA reads as TGTGCCACCGGGGATGGGGACAGGGCAGATACGCAGTATTTT. This gives the protein CATGDGDRADTQYF.

CDR3 DNA: TGTGCCAGCAGCTTTTCCCGGGGTCAGGTCGATGAGCAGTTCTTC. Translated, it gives CASSFSRGQVDEQFF. The chain uses TRBV11-1 and TRBJ2-1; D might be TRBD2 (5 bases). The V end was cut by 3 bases, the J end by 8 bases, with 17 bases between. Germline assignment: CDR1 SGHAT and CDR2 FQDESV (reference sequence). The CDR3 is 15 amino acids.

In DNA, the CDR3 is TGTGCCAGACTAGCGGGGATTACAGATACGCAGTATTTT. Its translation is CARLAGITDTQYF. V is TRBV7-3 and J is TRBJ2-3; 10 positions match TRBD2. Per the germline V gene, CDR1 is SGHTA and CDR2 is FQGTGA. V was clipped by 9 bases and J by 3 bases; unmatched bases: 3. The CDR3 runs to 13 residues. Combining the CDR3 with reference TRBV7-3 and TRBJ2-3 gives the whole variable domain GAGVSQTPSNKVTEKGKYVELRCDPISGHTALYWYRQSLGQGPEFLIYFQGTGAADDSGLPNDRFFAVRPEGSVSTLKIQRTERGDSAVYLCARLAGITDTQYFGPGTRLTVL.

The chain is built from TRBV15 and TRBJ1-1; 9 bases fit TRBD1. CDR3 length equals 19 residues. V lost 1 base, J lost 0 bases, and 12 bases stayed unmatched. The germline V gene has CDR1 LNHNV and CDR2 YYDKDF (reference sequence). CDR3 residues: CATSRGVGDRANLNTEAFF. As DNA, the CDR3 is TGTGCCACCAGCAGAGGAGTAGGGGACAGGGCGAATCTGAACACTGAAGCTTTCTTT.

The chain links TRBV30 to TRBJ1-4, with unresolved D. Germline lookup yields CDR1 GTSNPN and CDR2 SVGIG (reference sequence). CDR3 length equals 15 residues. V was trimmed by 0 bases and J by 0 bases, leaving 8 bases between them. CDR3 residues: CAWSVGAATNEKLFF. In DNA, the CDR3 is TGTGCCTGGAGTGTAGGAGCTGCAACTAATGAAAAACTGTTTTTT.

The gene calls are TRBV7-6 and TRBJ2-7; 12 positions match TRBD2. Trimming at V came to 4 bases and at J to 1 base, leaving 5 bases not matched to a gene. This CDR3 has 16 amino acids. Germline loops: CDR1 SGHVS, CDR2 FNYEAQ. CDR3 nucleotide sequence: TGTGCCAGCAGCTATTCTAGCGGGGGGGCGTCCTACGAGCAGTACTTC. Translated, it gives CASSYSSGGASYEQYF.

This clone was seen a handful of times. The rearrangement joins TRBV21-1 to TRBJ2-1; TRBD1, the table's D call, lacks a check against the DNA. TRBV21-1 is designated a pseudogene. The CDR3 consists of 14 residues. The CDR3 DNA reads TGTGCCAGCAGCAAAGGACACCAAGTCTATGAGCAGTTCTTC. Translation: CASSKGHQVYEQFF.

V is TRBV7-8 and J is TRBJ2-7, with D possibly matching TRBD2 (6 bases). Per germline, CDR1 SGHVS and CDR2 FQNEAQ. The CDR3 spans 12 residues. The V and J ends lost 0 bases and 12 bases respectively, with 12 bases between them. Here the CDR3 reads CASSLARGELYF. The CDR3 DNA is TGTGCCAGCAGCTTAGCGCGCGGGGAACTGTACTTC.

The chain joins TRBV18 to TRBJ2-1, with 10 bases identical to TRBD2. This CDR3 is 16 amino acids long. Trimming at V came to 3 bases and at J to 5 bases, leaving 7 bases not matched to a gene. CDR1 KGHSH and CDR2 LQKENI come from the germline V gene. This CDR3 is CASSPPSSGSHNEQFF. The CDR3, as DNA: TGTGCCAGCTCACCCCCCTCTAGCGGGAGTCACAATGAGCAGTTCTTC. Based on the CDR3 plus reference TRBV18 and TRBJ2-1, the full variable domain is NAGVMQNPRHLVRRRGQEARLRCSPMKGHSHVYWYRQLPEEGLKFMVYLQKENIIDESGMPKERFSAEFPKEGPSILRIQQVVRGDSAAYFCASSPPSSGSHNEQFFGPGTRLTVL.

V usage is TRBV6-6 and J usage is TRBJ2-3; 14 bases line up with TRBD2. Per germline, CDR1 MNHNY and CDR2 SVGAGI (reference sequence). The CDR3 spans 16 residues. Unmatched junction bases numbered 6, after V lost 6 bases and J lost 4 bases. CDR3 in DNA: TGTGCCAGCAGACCGCGACTAGCGGGGGGGGCAGATACGCAGTATTTT. Protein sequence: CASRPRLAGGADTQYF.

The J gene is TRBJ2-7, the V gene TRBV6-5; D perhaps matches TRBD2 (5 bases). The CDR3 consists of 15 residues. Germline lookup yields CDR1 MNHEY and CDR2 SVGAGI. Trimming stripped 2 bases from V and 2 bases from J, with 13 bases between. In DNA form, the CDR3 reads TGTGCCAGCAGTTACGAGGGCATAGGTACCTACGAGCAGTACTTC. This sequence encodes CASSYEGIGTYEQYF.

The J gene is TRBJ2-5, the V gene TRBV7-9; the match to TRBD2 covers 10 bases. V shed 4 bases and J 5 bases; nucleotides not matched to a gene: 16. The CDR3 totals 18 residues. CDR1 SEHNR and CDR2 FQNEAQ come from the germline V gene (reference sequence). The CDR3 DNA is TGTGCCAGCAGCTACCCCCGTCTAGCGGGAGTGGGTAGTGAGACCCAGTACTTC. Translation: CASSYPRLAGVGSETQYF.

The rearrangement joins TRBV27 to TRBJ1-2, with 9 bases lining up with TRBD1. V lost 5 bases, J lost 4 bases, and 8 bases stayed unmatched. The CDR3 sequence is 15 residues long. CDR1 is MNHEY, CDR2 SMNVEV, per germline (reference sequence). The CDR3 coding sequence is TGTGCCAGCAGTACAGCGGGACAGGGAAGCTATGGCTACACCTTC. Translation: CASSTAGQGSYGYTF.

This clone was observed once. The genes are TRBV30 and TRBJ1-4, with TRBD1 matching over 8 bases. The CDR3 consists of 14 residues. Germline loops: CDR1 GTSNPN, CDR2 SVGIG (reference sequence). The V segment lost 5 bases and the J segment 8 bases; nucleotides outside the gene matches: 10. In DNA, the CDR3 is TGTGCCTGGGGGAGGACAGGGATGGAGGAAAAACTGTTTTTT. Protein product: CAWGRTGMEEKLFF. The full variable domain, rest sourced from reference TRBV30 and TRBJ1-4, is SQTIHQWPATLVQPVGSPLSLECTVEGTSNPNLYWYRQAAGRGLQLLFYSVGIGQISSEVPQNLSASRPQDRQFILSSKKLLLSDSGFYLCAWGRTGMEEKLFFGSGTQLSVL.

The chain carries TRBV2 and TRBJ1-1; 7 bases line up with TRBD1. The CDR3 totals 13 residues. The ends lost 6 bases at V and 6 bases at J; junction bases unmatched: 7. CDR1 is SNHLY, CDR2 FYNNEI, per germline. In DNA, the CDR3 is TGTGCCAGCAGGAAGGGACAGCCTTCTGAAGCTTTCTTT. Translation gives CASRKGQPSEAFF.

The genes are TRBV5-1 and TRBJ1-1; D is unclear. This CDR3 is built from 14 residues. Germline lookup yields CDR1 SGHRS and CDR2 YFSETQ. V dropped 2 bases and J dropped 3 bases, with 11 bases sitting between them. The CDR3 here is CASSFGEMDTEAFF. Written as DNA, the CDR3 is TGCGCCAGCAGCTTCGGTGAAATGGACACTGAAGCTTTCTTT. Full variable domain (outside the CDR3, taken from reference TRBV5-1 and TRBJ1-1): KAGVTQTPRYLIKTRGQQVTLSCSPISGHRSVSWYQQTPGQGLQFLFEYFSETQRNKGNFPGRFSGRQFSNSRSEMNVSTLELGDSALYLCASSFGEMDTEAFFGQGTRLTVV.

This chain joins TRBV9 and TRBJ2-1; 8 nucleotides agree with TRBD2. Unmatched junction bases numbered 7, after V lost 4 bases and J lost 4 bases. Germline loops: CDR1 SGDLS, CDR2 YYNGEE. The CDR3 is 15 amino acids. The CDR3 region is CASSPEAGGYNEQFF. The DNA for the CDR3 is TGTGCCAGCAGCCCAGAGGCGGGGGGATACAATGAGCAGTTCTTC.

Only one count was recorded for this clone. J is TRBJ1-2 and V is TRBV7-9; no definite D call. The V end was cut by 2 bases, the J end by 3 bases, with 10 bases between. CDR3 length: 14 amino acids. Germline V gene data show CDR1 as SEHNR and CDR2 as FQNEAQ (reference sequence). The CDR3 DNA reads TGTGCCAGCAGCTTACCTTCAGATTACTATGGCTACACCTTC. Protein: CASSLPSDYYGYTF.